This entry describes one T cell receptor (beta chain). The CDR3 has 16 amino acids. CDR1 is MDHEN and CDR2 is SYDVKM in the germline V gene. V lost 6 bases, J lost 0 bases, and 15 bases lay in between. These data originate in a study of shared clonotypes between healthy human individuals. Assay used: immunoSEQ multiplex PCR; TCRdb lists only in-frame clones, some missing. The sample gives approximately 1,500,000 clones, roughly 96% of which show up once; more than 0.9% is in the top ten. Specimen: naive CD4+ T cells sorted from blood. Subset of the sample: CD45RA+ positively selected. This clonotype was obtained from a man younger than 45 in good health. The rearrangement links TRBV28 to TRBJ2-1; tentatively, D is TRBD1 (6 bases). The CDR3 nucleotides are TGTGCCAGCAGGGAGAGAGGGGGACCCTCCTACAATGAGCAGTTCTTC. Its translation is CASRERGGPSYNEQFF.